One sample yielded the 14 T cell receptor beta chains listed below, sequenced in a study of blood T cell repertoires in COVID-19. Data came from immunoSEQ multiplex PCR; TCRdb stores just in-frame clones and leaves some out. The data show 85,000 to 100,000 clones, with less than 85% seen just once and 7.5% to 9.5% held by the top ten. Sequenced input: peripheral blood. Source of these receptors: a man in his fifties or sixties who had recovered from COVID-19.

The chain combines TRBV30 with TRBJ2-7; a possible D gene is TRBD2 (7 bases). This CDR3 has 16 residues. The ends were cut back, 3 bases at V and 3 bases at J, with 21 bases in the middle. Germline V gene sequence: CDR1 GTSNPN, CDR2 SVGIG (reference sequence). The CDR3, as DNA: TGTGCCTGGAGCATACTCTCAAGGGGGGGGTACTACGAGCAGTACTTC. Protein product: CAWSILSRGGYYEQYF.

The chain links TRBV11-2 to TRBJ2-3; possibly TRBD2 for D (6 bases). Germline V CDR1 and CDR2: SGHAT, FQNNGV. V lost 1 base to trimming and J lost 1 base, with 12 bases between them. The CDR3 length is 16 residues. CDR3 amino acids: CASSLGPGVGTDTQYF. The CDR3 nucleotides read TGTGCCAGCAGCTTAGGGCCGGGGGTAGGCACAGATACGCAGTATTTT. Supplemented by reference TRBV11-2 and TRBJ2-3, the full variable domain reads EAGVAQSPRYKIIEKRQSVAFWCNPISGHATLYWYQQILGQGPKLLIQFQNNGVVDDSQLPKDRFSAERLKGVDSTLKIQPAKLEDSAVYLCASSLGPGVGTDTQYFGPGTRLTVL.

The CDR3 nucleotides read TGTGCCAGCAGCGCGGGACAGCGAAACACCATATATTTT. It yields the protein CASSAGQRNTIYF. The gene calls are TRBV28 and TRBJ1-3; TRBD1 agrees at 7 bases. Germline V gives CDR1 MDHEN, CDR2 SYDVKM. Trimming took 6 bases from V and 5 from J; bases not matched to a gene: 4. CDR3 size: 13 residues.

The rearrangement joins TRBV3-1 (or the pseudogene TRBV3-2) to TRBJ2-3, with 8 bases that match TRBD1. With 2 bases clipped from V and 1 base from J, the junction kept 8 bases outside the gene matches. Germline-derived CDR1 and CDR2 are LGHDT and YNNKEL (reference sequence). This CDR3 is 17 amino acids long. Here the CDR3 DNA reads TGTGCCAGCAGCCAAAAAAGGACAGGGTTGGGCACAGATACGCAGTATTTT. Its protein product is CASSQKRTGLGTDTQYF.

This clone occurred a few times. The chain employs TRBV7-9 and TRBJ2-7, with 10 positions matching TRBD2. Germline V gene lookup returns CDR1 SEHNR and CDR2 FQNEAQ (reference sequence). V dropped 2 bases and J dropped 6; count of bases not matched to a gene: 7. This CDR3 is built from 15 residues. The CDR3 region is CASSLFAASGSEQYF. CDR3 DNA sequence: TGTGCCAGCAGCTTATTCGCGGCTAGCGGGAGCGAGCAGTACTTC.

V is TRBV5-1 and J is TRBJ2-5, with 10 bases matching TRBD2. Germline assignment: CDR1 SGHRS and CDR2 YFSETQ. This CDR3 contains 18 residues. The J segment lost 5 bases and the V segment lost 0 bases, leaving 13 bases of the junction unmatched. In DNA, the CDR3 is TGCGCCAGCAGCTTGGCCGGAAGCGGGGGGGCCTTTCGGGAGACCCAGTACTTC. It encodes CASSLAGSGGAFRETQYF.

The rearrangement uses TRBV9 and TRBJ1-1; D possibly corresponds to TRBD1 (5 bases). Trimming took off 3 bases at V and 1 base at J, with 10 bases between the two ends. There are 14 residues in the CDR3. CDR1 SGDLS and CDR2 YYNGEE come from the germline V gene. The chain's CDR3 is CASSAGLTNTEAFF. CDR3 DNA sequence: TGTGCCAGCAGCGCGGGACTTACGAACACTGAAGCTTTCTTT.

This chain joins TRBV2 and TRBJ1-6; D not resolved. The V and J ends lost 3 bases and 6 bases respectively, with 6 bases between them. Germline CDR1 is SNHLY and CDR2 is FYNNEI. The CDR3 is made up of 13 amino acids. DNA of the CDR3: TGTGCCAGCAGTGATACAGTTAATTCACCCCTCCACTTT. Translating it yields CASSDTVNSPLHF.

This chain's CDR3 is CASSRGGWETQYF. As DNA, the CDR3 is TGTGCCAGCAGTAGGGGGGGCTGGGAGACCCAGTACTTC. V gene TRBV27 combines with J gene TRBJ2-5; D possibly corresponds to TRBD2 (7 bases). The CDR3 is 13 amino acids. Germline V gene sequence: CDR1 MNHEY, CDR2 SMNVEV (reference sequence). V was shortened by 5 bases and J by 5 bases, with 12 bases between the two germline ends.

J is TRBJ1-2 and V is TRBV19; possible D gene TRBD1, 6 bases. Germline V gene data show CDR1 as LNHDA and CDR2 as SQIVND (reference sequence). The CDR3 totals 14 residues. V was pared by 5 bases and J by 2 bases, with 12 bases between. The CDR3 loop is CASSPSTGNYGYTF. The CDR3 DNA is TGTGCCAGTAGTCCATCAACAGGGAACTATGGCTACACCTTC.

This chain links TRBV5-1 with TRBJ1-2; unclear D gene. Germline assignment: CDR1 SGHRS and CDR2 YFSETQ. The CDR3 is 12 amino acids. V was shortened by 2 bases and J by 7 bases, with 9 bases between the two germline ends. Written as DNA, the CDR3 is TGCGCCAGCAGCTTAGAATCGCGTGGCTACACCTTC. It specifies CASSLESRGYTF.

This clone has a handful of counts. This sequence joins TRBV27 and TRBJ1-2, with TRBD1 matching over 9 bases. The CDR3 is made up of 15 amino acids. Trimming cost V 5 bases and J 6 bases; bases outside gene matches: 10. CDR1 and CDR2 (germline): MNHEY, SMNVEV (reference sequence). The CDR3 spells CASSQTTTGGDGYTF. CDR3 nucleotide sequence: TGTGCCAGCAGTCAAACCACGACAGGGGGTGATGGCTACACCTTC.

This clone has only one observation. V and J are TRBV5-4 and TRBJ1-1; D perhaps matches TRBD1 (6 bases). Germline V CDR1 and CDR2: SGHNT, YYREEE (reference sequence). This CDR3 comprises 15 residues. V was cut by 2 bases and J by 2 bases, with 13 bases left in between. The CDR3 DNA reads TGTGCCAGCAGCTTACAGGGTAGGGGTAACACTGAAGCTTTCTTT. Its translation: CASSLQGRGNTEAFF.

The genes are TRBV12-5 and TRBJ1-1, with D perhaps TRBD1 (5 bases). The CDR3 has 13 residues. The germline V and J ends were trimmed by 5 bases and 3 bases, with 10 bases remaining between them. CDR1 is LGHNT, CDR2 FRNRAP, per germline. In DNA form, the CDR3 reads TGTGCTAGTGGTACGGGGGATCACACTGAAGCTTTCTTT. This translates into CASGTGDHTEAFF.